The next 30 T cell receptor beta chains were all read from a single sample in a study of T cell responses to AZD1222 COVID-19 vaccine. Repertoires were generated with immunoSEQ multiplex PCR, while TCRdb's copy carries only in-frame clones and drops some. The sample lists about 110,000 clones; about 90% were seen once. The source was peripheral blood, collected on day 0 of AZD1222 vaccination. The receptors originated from an adult in good health.

The rearrangement links TRBV30 to TRBJ2-7; 9 nucleotides align to TRBD1. The germline V gene encodes CDR1 GTSNPN and CDR2 SVGIG (reference sequence). V trimming: 2 bases; J trimming: 3 bases; junction bases outside the gene matches: 2. This CDR3 has 13 residues. The CDR3: CAWSSGQGYEQYF. The CDR3 coding sequence is TGTGCCTGGAGTTCGGGACAGGGCTACGAGCAGTACTTC.

The chain recombines TRBV5-1 with TRBJ1-6, with a weak D call TRBD1 (6 bases). The CDR3 extends over 13 amino acids. V was pared by 3 bases and J by 7 bases, with 8 bases between. CDR1 and CDR2 from the germline V gene are SGHRS and YFSETQ. As DNA, the CDR3 is TGCGCCAGCAGCTCAGGGGACAATTCACCCCTCCACTTT. It is translated as CASSSGDNSPLHF.

The chain has TRBV15 and TRBJ2-2; TRBD2 is a possible D gene (6 bases). The CDR3 extends over 15 amino acids. CDR1 and CDR2 (germline): LNHNV, YYDKDF (reference sequence). V was shortened by 1 base and J by 6 bases, with 12 bases between the two germline ends. CDR3 amino acids: CATSRVWGESGELFF. The CDR3, as DNA: TGTGCCACCAGCAGAGTATGGGGGGAATCCGGGGAGCTGTTTTTT.

CDR3 in amino acids: CASSFDRLDGYTF. For the CDR3, the DNA is TGTGCCAGCAGCTTTGACAGATTAGATGGCTACACCTTC. The rearrangement links TRBV11-3 to TRBJ1-2; TRBD1 is a possible D gene (5 bases). The CDR3 runs 13 residues. V lost 3 bases and J 6 bases, leaving 11 bases between the germline ends. Germline CDR1 is SGHNT and CDR2 is YENEEA.

J is TRBJ2-7 and V is TRBV11-2; no clear D gene. V was shortened by 2 bases and J by 6 bases, with 17 bases between the two germline ends. Germline lookup yields CDR1 SGHAT and CDR2 FQNNGV. CDR3 length equals 15 residues. CDR3 sequence: CASSLNSARPLEQYF. The CDR3 bases are TGTGCCAGCAGCTTAAATTCGGCCCGTCCCCTCGAGCAGTACTTC.

The V and J genes are TRBV6-5 and TRBJ2-3, with D perhaps matching TRBD1 (6 bases). Germline V gives CDR1 MNHEY, CDR2 SVGAGI. Trimming left V 0 bases short and J 2 bases short, with 12 bases between. This CDR3 region has 16 residues. The CDR3 sequence: CASSYSPGADTDTQYF. CDR3 in DNA: TGTGCCAGCAGTTACTCGCCAGGGGCGGACACAGATACGCAGTATTTT.

V and J are TRBV7-9 and TRBJ2-7; tentatively, D is TRBD1 (6 bases). The CDR3 consists of 14 residues. Per the germline V gene, CDR1 is SEHNR and CDR2 is FQNEAQ (reference sequence). Trimming took off 3 bases at V and 7 bases at J, with 16 bases between the two ends. Here the CDR3 reads CASSFTTGPTEQYF. CDR3 DNA: TGTGCCAGCAGCTTCACCACAGGGCCTACGGAGCAGTACTTC.

This clone was observed once. The V call is TRBV29-1, the J call TRBJ1-4, with D perhaps TRBD1 (5 bases). Per the germline V gene, CDR1 is SQVTM and CDR2 is ANQGSEA. The germline V and J ends were trimmed by 6 bases and 4 bases, with 12 bases remaining between them. This CDR3 has 13 amino acids. The CDR3 loop is CSVVTANNEKLFF. The CDR3 bases are TGCAGCGTGGTGACAGCAAATAATGAAAAACTGTTTTTT.

This clone was found a few times. The rearrangement joins TRBV11-3 to TRBJ1-3, with D uncertain. The germline V gene has CDR1 SGHNT and CDR2 YENEEA. V shed 4 bases and J shed 2 bases, with 15 bases lying between them. This CDR3 spans 16 amino acids. CDR3 bases: TGTGCCAGCAGCTCACGTTCTGATCCCACTGGAAACACCATATATTTT. This translates into CASSSRSDPTGNTIYF.

In this sample, this clone turned up once. The CDR3 nucleotides are TGTGCCATCAGTTCCTCCGGGACAGGGGGAACAGATACGCAGTATTTT. Translating gives CAISSSGTGGTDTQYF. V is TRBV10-3 and J is TRBJ2-3, with TRBD1 matching over 11 bases. Germline loops: CDR1 ENHRY, CDR2 SYGVKD. With V trimmed by 5 bases and J by 3 bases, 7 bases remained unmatched. The CDR3 has 16 amino acids.

This clone showed up just once. CDR3 bases: TGCGCCAGCAGGTCGTGGGATTTCAACGAGCAGTACTTC. Its translation is CASRSWDFNEQYF. The rearrangement links TRBV5-1 to TRBJ2-7, with unresolved D. CDR1 is SGHRS and CDR2 is YFSETQ in the germline V gene. The CDR3 has 13 amino acids. V lost 5 bases and J 5 bases, leaving 14 bases between the germline ends.

This chain uses TRBV11-3 with TRBJ2-1, with 11 bases fitting TRBD2. Germline V gives CDR1 SGHNT, CDR2 YENEEA. The junction had 3 bases not matched to a gene; V was cut back by 5 bases and J by 0 bases. The CDR3 consists of 16 residues. As DNA, the CDR3 is TGTGCCAGCAGCCCCGGGACTAGCGGCTCCTACAATGAGCAGTTCTTC. It specifies CASSPGTSGSYNEQFF.

The gene calls are TRBV2 and TRBJ1-6, with a possible D match to TRBD1 (5 bases). V was cut by 4 bases and J by 6 bases, with 7 bases left in between. The germline CDR1 and CDR2 sequences are SNHLY and FYNNEI. CDR3 length equals 13 residues. The CDR3 sequence: CASSGQFNSPLHF. The CDR3 region has the DNA TGTGCCAGCAGTGGACAGTTTAATTCACCCCTCCACTTT.

The chain carries TRBV4-3 and TRBJ1-4; 10 bases fit TRBD1. The CDR3 runs 16 residues. Trimming removed 6 bases from V and 8 bases from J; junction bases left unmatched: 12. The germline CDR1 and CDR2 sequences are LGHNA and YSLEER. The CDR3 bases are TGCGCCAGCAGTCACGACAGGGGGCGAGTTGGGGAAAAACTGTTTTTT. Translated: CASSHDRGRVGEKLFF.

This clone showed up just a few times. The rearrangement joins TRBV29-1 to TRBJ2-3; the D call may be TRBD1 or TRBD2 (6 bases each). This CDR3 region has 16 residues. Germline values: CDR1 SQVTM, CDR2 ANQGSEA. Trimming took 6 bases from V and 2 from J, leaving 21 bases between them. The CDR3 coding sequence is TGCAGCGTCGCCCCCAGTGGGGGGCGCCCCACAGATACGCAGTATTTT. Protein product: CSVAPSGGRPTDTQYF.

This sequence joins TRBV6-6 and TRBJ2-7; TRBD1 matches 12 bases. This CDR3 contains 15 residues. Germline assignment: CDR1 MNHNY and CDR2 SVGAGI (reference sequence). V lost 6 bases to trimming and J lost 5 bases; unmatched junction nucleotides: 8. Here the CDR3 reads CASSPRDRGPHEQYF. The CDR3 DNA reads TGTGCCAGCAGCCCCCGGGACAGGGGGCCCCACGAGCAGTACTTC.

This chain uses TRBV14 with TRBJ2-7; 10 bases are a match to TRBD2. The CDR3 spans 18 residues. Per the germline V gene, CDR1 is SGHDN and CDR2 is FVKESK. The ends lost 0 bases at V and 5 bases at J; junction bases unmatched: 13. Written as DNA, the CDR3 is TGTGCCAGCAGCCAAGATCCGAGCGGGGGGGCTTTTACCCACGAGCAGTACTTC. Encoded protein: CASSQDPSGGAFTHEQYF. Together with reference TRBV14 and TRBJ2-7, the CDR3 gives the full variable domain: EAGVTQFPSHSVIEKGQTVTLRCDPISGHDNLYWYRRVMGKEIKFLLHFVKESKQDESGMPNNRFLAERTGGTYSTLKVQPAELEDSGVYFCASSQDPSGGAFTHEQYFGPGTRLTVT.

J is TRBJ1-1 and V is TRBV5-4, with D tentatively TRBD1 (5 bases). Germline CDR1 reads SGHNT; CDR2 reads YYREEE (reference sequence). The CDR3 runs to 15 residues. V shed 2 bases and J shed 4 bases, with 15 bases lying between them. As DNA, the CDR3 is TGTGCCAGCAGCTTAGGATTGGGGGGGGGCACTGAAGCTTTCTTT. Its translation: CASSLGLGGGTEAFF.

This sequence joins TRBV12-3 or TRBV12-4 and TRBJ1-1, with D hard to call. V lost 2 bases to trimming and J lost 10 bases, with 14 bases between them. This CDR3 contains 13 residues. CDR3 amino acids: CASSLWVQVGAFF. The CDR3 DNA is TGTGCCAGCAGTTTATGGGTCCAGGTGGGAGCTTTCTTT.

This clone was counted only a few times. The chain couples TRBV29-1 to TRBJ1-4, with D possibly being TRBD1 (5 bases). The CDR3 spans 13 residues. Germline V gene sequence: CDR1 SQVTM, CDR2 ANQGSEA. The V end lost 6 bases, the J end lost 7 bases, and 15 bases lay between the germline ends. This chain's CDR3 is CSVKEGSSEKLFF. As DNA, the CDR3 is TGCAGCGTCAAAGAGGGGTCTAGTGAAAAACTGTTTTTT. The full variable domain, in which reference TRBV29-1 and TRBJ1-4 provide the parts outside the CDR3, is SAVISQKPSRDICQRGTSLTIQCQVDSQVTMMFWYRQQPGQSLTLIATANQGSEATYESGFVIDKFPISRPNLTFSTLTVSNMSPEDSSIYLCSVKEGSSEKLFFGSGTQLSVL.

This chain links TRBV11-2 with TRBJ1-4; 7 bases agree with TRBD1. This CDR3 region has 14 residues. CDR1 is SGHAT, CDR2 FQNNGV, per germline. V lost 5 bases to trimming and J lost 4 bases; unmatched junction nucleotides: 4. DNA for the CDR3: TGTGCCAGCAGCAGGACAGGTCATAATGAAAAACTGTTTTTT. Translating gives CASSRTGHNEKLFF.

The J gene is TRBJ1-6, the V gene TRBV7-2; D is undetermined. Germline assignment: CDR1 SGHTA and CDR2 FQGNSA. The length of the CDR3 is 16 residues. V was pared by 1 base and J by 10 bases, with 17 bases between. The CDR3 protein is CASSLGETGVSSPLHF. In DNA form, the CDR3 reads TGTGCCAGCAGCTTAGGAGAGACCGGGGTGAGCTCACCCCTCCACTTT. The variable domain in full, with the rest retrieved from reference TRBV7-2 and TRBJ1-6, is GAGVSQSPSNKVTEKGKDVELRCDPISGHTALYWYRQSLGQGLEFLIYFQGNSAPDKSGLPSDRFSAERTGGSVSTLTIQRTQQEDSAVYLCASSLGETGVSSPLHFGNGTRLTVT.

V gene TRBV7-9 combines with J gene TRBJ2-7, with 8 nucleotides matching TRBD1. The CDR3 extends over 15 amino acids. V lost 5 bases to trimming and J lost 7 bases; unmatched junction nucleotides: 13. The germline V gene has CDR1 SEHNR and CDR2 FQNEAQ (reference sequence). Here the CDR3 reads CASSPWGQVSGEQYF. The DNA for the CDR3 is TGTGCCAGCAGCCCATGGGGACAGGTGTCGGGTGAGCAGTACTTC.

The rearrangement uses TRBV24-1 and TRBJ2-3, with D possibly being TRBD2 (6 bases). Germline CDR1 reads KGHDR; CDR2 reads SFDVKD. The germline V and J ends were trimmed by 10 bases and 1 base, with 14 bases remaining between them. The CDR3 is made up of 14 amino acids. As DNA, the CDR3 is TGTGCCACTAAGGAGGGGTACGGCACAGATACGCAGTATTTT. It codes for CATKEGYGTDTQYF.

As DNA, the CDR3 is TGTGCCAGTCGAAGGCAGACGGCTTACGAGCAGTACTTC. It encodes CASRRQTAYEQYF. The V gene is TRBV2, the J gene TRBJ2-7; D is uncertain. The V end lost 9 bases, the J end lost 4 bases, and 16 bases lay between the germline ends. This CDR3 is 13 amino acids long. The germline CDR1 and CDR2 sequences are SNHLY and FYNNEI. The complete variable domain, with remaining parts taken from reference TRBV2 and TRBJ2-7, reads EPEVTQTPSHQVTQMGQEVILRCVPISNHLYFYWYRQILGQKVEFLVSFYNNEISEKSEIFDDQFSVERPDGSNFTLKIRSTKLEDSAMYFCASRRQTAYEQYFGPGTRLTVT.

The chain links TRBV7-9 to TRBJ2-7; tentative D call: TRBD2 (5 bases). The V end was cut by 2 bases, the J end by 0 bases, with 5 bases between. From germline, CDR1 is SEHNR and CDR2 FQNEAQ (reference sequence). The CDR3 sequence is 13 residues long. Here the CDR3 DNA reads TGTGCCAGCAGCTTAACTAGCTCCTACGAGCAGTACTTC. Translated: CASSLTSSYEQYF.

The chain links TRBV5-1 to TRBJ1-1, with 9 bases lining up with TRBD1. Germline V gene lookup returns CDR1 SGHRS and CDR2 YFSETQ. The CDR3 sequence is 16 residues long. Losses at the gene ends were 5 bases for V and 1 base for J; bases not matched to a gene: 9. As DNA, the CDR3 is TGCGCCAGCAGGCTCACAGGGGGCGCGGGGAACACTGAAGCTTTCTTT. It encodes CASRLTGGAGNTEAFF.

This clone was found once. The J gene is TRBJ2-3, the V gene TRBV12-3 or TRBV12-4; D gene uncertain. The CDR3 totals 13 residues. V lost 2 bases, J lost 4 bases, and 7 bases lay in between. DNA for the CDR3: TGTGCCAGCAGTTTAATTCAGGCAGATACGCAGTATTTT. Protein product: CASSLIQADTQYF.

This chain connects TRBV19 to TRBJ1-6, with unresolved D. Germline V CDR1 and CDR2: LNHDA, SQIVND (reference sequence). There are 15 residues in the CDR3. V lost 6 bases and J lost 7, with 16 bases in between. CDR3 DNA sequence: TGTGCCAGTAGCGAAGGGAGGGCAGAAAATTCACCCCTCCACTTT. This translates into CASSEGRAENSPLHF.

The DNA of the CDR3 is TGTGCCAGCAGTACGTGGAACAACTATGGCTACACCTTC. Translating it yields CASSTWNNYGYTF. The V and J genes are TRBV6-5 and TRBJ1-2; D remains ambiguous. Trimming removed 5 bases at V and 2 bases at J, with 9 bases between. This CDR3 comprises 13 residues. Germline assignment: CDR1 MNHEY and CDR2 SVGAGI.